Ten or more counts support the clone carrying this TCR beta chain. Its cognate antigen is unknown. The entry originates in a study of T-cell reconstitution after alpha-beta-depleted transplantation in children. The CDR3 is 15 residues long. The ends were cut back, 2 bases at V and 8 bases at J, with 16 bases in the middle. Germline V gene lookup returns CDR1 KGHSH and CDR2 LQKENI. This sample's TCRbeta library carried unique molecular identifier barcodes. MiXCR, applied by TCRdb to the PCR reads, yields one record per CDR3 protein. This table holds under 300,000 distinct CDR3 sequences, about 9.9% found once. Overall study results and limits: Reported findings indicate that, about two months after transplant, alpha-beta T cells came from several hundred expanded clones, which were derived from non-depleted graft cells.

The gene calls are TRBV18 and TRBJ2-1, with D possibly being TRBD2 (5 bases). The sequence came from a male patient between 2 and 10 years old who had a stem cell transplant for chronic granulomatous disease, so the T cells may come from the graft donor. Sequences were derived from peripheral blood, sampled 180 days after TCRalphabeta/CD19-depleted stem cell transplant. The CDR3 nucleotides are TGTGCCAGCTCACCAGTTACTATACGGCGGGATGAGCAGTTCTTC. This gives the protein CASSPVTIRRDEQFF. The entire variable domain, with the rest obtained from reference TRBV18 and TRBJ2-1, is as follows: NAGVMQNPRHLVRRRGQEARLRCSPMKGHSHVYWYRQLPEEGLKFMVYLQKENIIDESGMPKERFSAEFPKEGPSILRIQQVVRGDSAAYFCASSPVTIRRDEQFFGPGTRLTVL.